The 2 T cell receptor beta chains in this list originate from one sample, sequenced in a study of control samples from healthy donors and cancer patients. This table comes from immunoSEQ multiplex PCR, and its TCRdb copy is limited to in-frame clones, with some not included. The sample lists 130,000 to 150,000 clones, 92% seen once, with around 10% in the top ten. Sequenced sample: blood. The receptor set was obtained from a man younger than 40 in good health.

The V gene is TRBV11-2, the J gene TRBJ2-7, with 8 bases aligning to TRBD1. There are 13 residues in the CDR3. The germline V gene encodes CDR1 SGHAT and CDR2 FQNNGV. V trimming: 5 bases; J trimming: 2 bases; junction bases outside the gene matches: 2. The CDR3 reads CASSAGQAYEQYF. In DNA form, the CDR3 reads TGTGCCAGCAGCGCGGGACAGGCCTACGAGCAGTACTTC.

V gene TRBV30 combines with J gene TRBJ2-7; TRBD2 matches at 8 bases. The CDR3 totals 13 residues. Germline-derived CDR1 and CDR2 are GTSNPN and SVGIG (reference sequence). Unmatched junction bases numbered 6, after V lost 5 bases and J lost 3 bases. CDR3: CAWFREGLYEQYF. DNA for the CDR3: TGTGCCTGGTTTCGGGAGGGCCTCTACGAGCAGTACTTC.